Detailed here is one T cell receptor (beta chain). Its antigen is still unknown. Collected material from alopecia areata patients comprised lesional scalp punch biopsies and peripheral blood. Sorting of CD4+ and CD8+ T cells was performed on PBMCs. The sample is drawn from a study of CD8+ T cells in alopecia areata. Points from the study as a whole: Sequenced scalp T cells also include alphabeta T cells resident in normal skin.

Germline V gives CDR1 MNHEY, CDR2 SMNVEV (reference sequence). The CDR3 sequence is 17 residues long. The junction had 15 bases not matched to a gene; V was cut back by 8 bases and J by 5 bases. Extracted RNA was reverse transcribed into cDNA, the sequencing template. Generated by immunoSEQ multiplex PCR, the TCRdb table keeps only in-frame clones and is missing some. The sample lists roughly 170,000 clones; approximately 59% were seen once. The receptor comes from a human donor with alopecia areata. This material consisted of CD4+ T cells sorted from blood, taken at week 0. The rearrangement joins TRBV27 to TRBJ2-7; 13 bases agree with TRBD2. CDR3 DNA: TGTGCCAGCCGCTCTTATCCGGGACTAGCGGGGAAGCACGAGCAGTACTTC. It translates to CASRSYPGLAGKHEQYF.